This T cell receptor beta chain derives from a study of blood T cell repertoires in COVID-19. Study as a whole: T cells, B-cell-depleted T cells, or PBMCs provided the cDNA or gDNA that served as material.

The study counted Cohort 3 donors as recovered given two negative PCRs, clearance, or symptom resolution. The CDR3 contains 15 residues. V was clipped by 2 bases and J by 9 bases, with 14 bases between them. The germline gives CDR1 MNHEY, CDR2 SVGAGI. The repertoire was sequenced with immunoSEQ multiplex PCR; TCRdb's copy has only in-frame clones and lacks some. The sample yields about 320,000 clones, roughly 90% seen once. Input material: PBMCs or T cells enriched from blood (not recorded which). This chain connects TRBV6-5 to TRBJ1-6; D perhaps matches TRBD1 (5 bases). This receptor was obtained from a woman under 30 who had recovered from COVID-19. The CDR3, as DNA: TGTGCCAGCAGTTACGGTTCAGGGATGGCTTCACCCCTCCACTTT. Its protein product is CASSYGSGMASPLHF.